This TCR beta chain was sequenced during a study of beta chain features in type 1 diabetes. TCRB transcripts that were expressed got sequenced, as all of the isolated RNA had been reverse transcribed. TCRdb keeps only in-frame clones here, not all; method: immunoSEQ multiplex PCR. This table has about 180,000 clones, 7% to 9% appearing once. General observations from the study: There was a moderate but significant shortening of TCRB CDR3s in all four CD4+ subsets of Type 1 diabetes patients.

CDR3 length equals 15 residues. CDR1 MNHEY and CDR2 SVGAGI come from the germline V gene. V lost 7 bases to trimming and J lost 0 bases; unmatched junction nucleotides: 3. In this sample, this clone turned up a few times. The antigen is unknown. Other nucleotide sequences from this sample produce the same CDR3. The source of this sequence is a man aged 18 to 30 with type 1 diabetes. Material for sequencing was central memory CD4+ T cells from blood. The gene calls are TRBV6-5 and TRBJ1-4, with TRBD1 identical over 9 bases. The CDR3 DNA is TGTGCCAGCAAGGGACAGGGAGCAACTAATGAAAAACTGTTTTTT. Amino acids: CASKGQGATNEKLFF.